A selection of T cell receptor beta chains follows, all from one sample in a study of T cells in Graves' hyperthyroidism and ophthalmopathy. TCRdb ran MiXCR on the multiplex PCR reads and lists one entry per CDR3 protein. The sample contains 500,000 to 600,000 distinct CDR3 sequences, about a sixth of which appear only once. The sequenced sample was blood. These receptors came from a woman younger than 30 with Graves' hyperthyroidism. Both conserved end residues are part of each CDR3. A D gene is named only where the DNA matches it firmly. Size values are once, few and many counts, or a class for expanded clones, and some rows have none.

TRBV3-1,-,many,TRBJ1-5,TGTGCCAGCAGCCAAGTTTTGGGTCAGCCCCAGCATTTT,CASSQVLGQPQHF
TRBV20-1,TRBD2,few,TRBJ2-5,TGCAGTGCTAGGGGGGGGGGGTCAGAGACCCAGTACTTC,CSARGGGSETQYF
TRBV7-2,-,many,TRBJ2-2,TGTGCCAGCAGCTTAGTCCAGCTGAACACCGGGGAGCTGTTTTTT,CASSLVQLNTGELFF
TRBV20-1,TRBD1,-,TRBJ2-3,TGCAGTGCTTCCACAGGGGCCCAAGATACGCAGTATTTT,CSASTGAQDTQYF
TRBV11-3,TRBD2,many,TRBJ2-5,TGTGCCAGCAGCTTTGGTGGACTAGCGAAGACCCAGTACTTC,CASSFGGLAKTQYF
TRBV20-1,-,-,TRBJ2-3,TGCAGTGCTTCGGGGATAAGCACAGATACGCAGTATTTT,CSASGISTDTQYF
TRBV24-1,TRBD1,many,TRBJ1-1,TGTGCCACCAGACCGACAGGGCTGAACACTGAAGCTTTCTTT,CATRPTGLNTEAFF
TRBV27,-,-,TRBJ2-1,TGTGCCAGCAGAAGGACGGCTCGACTTAGCTCCTACAATGAGCAGTTCTTC,CASRRTARLSSYNEQFF
TRBV28,TRBD1,-,TRBJ2-7,TGTGCCAGCAGTTTACCCACAGGGGTCGACGAGCAGTACTTC,CASSLPTGVDEQYF
TRBV7-2,TRBD1,many,TRBJ1-5,TGTGCCAGCAGCTTAGTCGACAGGGCGGGTCAGCCCCAGCATTTT,CASSLVDRAGQPQHF
TRBV25-1,-,few,TRBJ2-1,TGTGCCAGCAGTGAATTTTTGCAATTGACCTCCTACAATGAGCAGTTCTTC,CASSEFLQLTSYNEQFF
TRBV2,-,many,TRBJ1-6,TGTGCCAGCAGCCCGGTCATGGGTAATTCACCCCTCCACTTT,CASSPVMGNSPLHF
TRBV4-1,-,-,TRBJ2-5,TGCGCCAGCAGCCAAGAGGGTCGACAAGAGACCCAGTACTTC,CASSQEGRQETQYF
TRBV29-1,-,many,TRBJ2-2,TGCAGCGCCGTAAACAGGGTGGACACCGGGGAGCTGTTTTTT,CSAVNRVDTGELFF
TRBV5-1,-,few,TRBJ1-6,TGCGCCAGCAGCTTGGGTTCGCAGGGGAAGGATTCACCCCTCCACTTT,CASSLGSQGKDSPLHF